Each of the 18 T cell receptor beta chains below was sequenced from the same sample in a study. TCRdb ran MiXCR on the 5' RACE reads and lists one entry per CDR3 protein. This sample has about 9,800 distinct CDR3 sequences, with 20% to 30% found just once. The sorted Tregs were CD4+CD25+CD127-/low cells. The specimen sequenced was Tregs sorted from blood. The receptors derive from a female donor with breast cancer.

This clonotype is medium-sized (0.01 to 0.1%). The chain combines TRBV12-3 or TRBV12-4 with TRBJ2-5; D gene unclear. Trimming removed 6 bases at V and 2 bases at J, with 10 bases between. The CDR3 is made up of 13 amino acids. The CDR3 protein is CASRSGPQETQYF. The DNA of the CDR3 is TGTGCCAGCAGGTCAGGTCCACAAGAGACCCAGTACTTC.

This clonotype was seen just once. A read error may be the cause here, since a much bigger clone is one base away. The chain is built from TRBV6-1 and TRBJ2-1; D could derive from TRBD1 or TRBD2 (5 bases each). Germline V gene lookup returns CDR1 MNHNS and CDR2 SASEGT. With 6 bases removed from V and 4 bases from J, the gap between germline ends came to 13 bases. The CDR3 length is 14 residues. The DNA for the CDR3 is TGTGCCAGCAGGCCCAGACAGCGGTACAATGAGCAGTTCTTC. Translating it yields CASRPRQRYNEQFF.

The chain has TRBV19 and TRBJ2-1; D may be TRBD2 (6 bases). Trimming took 3 bases from V and 4 from J, leaving 16 bases between them. Germline V lookup: CDR1 LNHDA, CDR2 SQIVND (reference sequence). The CDR3 has 16 amino acids. CDR3 sequence: CASSIAAQGLYNEQFF. In DNA, the CDR3 is TGTGCCAGTAGTATCGCAGCCCAGGGACTTTACAATGAGCAGTTCTTC. Looking up the rest from reference TRBV19 and TRBJ2-1 gives the full variable domain: DGGITQSPKYLFRKEGQNVTLSCEQNLNHDAMYWYRQDPGQGLRLIYYSQIVNDFQKGDIAEGYSVSREKKESFPLTVTSAQKNPTAFYLCASSIAAQGLYNEQFFGPGTRLTVL.

This rearrangement joins TRBV30 to TRBJ1-5, with a possible D match to TRBD1 (5 bases). The germline V and J ends were trimmed by 1 base and 6 bases, with 16 bases remaining between them. The CDR3 contains 15 residues. The V gene's germline CDR1 is GTSNPN and CDR2 SVGIG (reference sequence). CDR3 in amino acids: CAWSGRGGFVQPQHF. The CDR3 DNA is TGTGCCTGGAGTGGGAGGGGAGGGTTTGTTCAGCCCCAGCATTTT. The variable domain in full, completed from reference TRBV30 and TRBJ1-5, reads SQTIHQWPATLVQPVGSPLSLECTVEGTSNPNLYWYRQAAGRGLQLLFYSVGIGQISSEVPQNLSASRPQDRQFILSSKKLLLSDSGFYLCAWSGRGGFVQPQHFGDGTRLSIL.

On this clonotype: This clone may be a read error of a much larger clone one base away. The V call is TRBV7-9, the J call TRBJ1-5; D unclear. CDR3 length: 13 residues. Germline CDR1 reads SEHNR; CDR2 reads FQNEAQ (reference sequence). Deletions cut 1 base from V and 5 bases from J, with 6 bases between. For the CDR3, the DNA is TGTGCCAGCAGCTTAGAAGGCTATCAGCCCCAGCATTTT. Its translation: CASSLEGYQPQHF.

This clonotype showed up many times. The CDR3, as DNA: TGTGCCAGCAGCCTCCCTCACACCTCCGAGCAGTTCTTC. Translating gives CASSLPHTSEQFF. This chain links TRBV21-1 with TRBJ2-1; the D call TRBD2 from the table was never checked on the DNA. TRBV21-1 is described as a pseudogene. The CDR3 spans 13 residues.

This chain connects TRBV4-1 to TRBJ2-1; TRBD2 matches 7 bases. Germline CDR1 MGHRA, CDR2 YSYEKL. CDR3 length: 15 amino acids. The trim removed 0 bases at V and 12 bases at J, leaving 11 bases unmatched. CDR3 in DNA: TGCGCCAGCAGCCAAGAGACTAGCTGGAGGGCCGGGCAGTTCTTC. Its translation is CASSQETSWRAGQFF.

This clonotype was detected many times. A much more abundant neighbour one base away suggests this may be a read error. This chain connects TRBV9 to TRBJ1-5, with D tentatively TRBD1 (6 bases). Germline CDR1 reads SGDLS; CDR2 reads YYNGEE. The CDR3 length is 14 residues. The CDR3 region is CASGVGGSNQPQHF. CDR3 in DNA: TGTGCCAGCGGCGTAGGGGGGAGCAATCAGCCCCAGCATTTT.

This clonotype was recorded at least ten times. The DNA for the CDR3 is TGTGCCAGCAGTTATGCCACCCCGGCTGGGCGGTATTCTGGGGCCAACGTCCTGACTTTC. Its protein product is CASSYATPAGRYSGANVLTF. V and J are TRBV6-5 and TRBJ2-6, with unresolved D. Germline V CDR1 and CDR2: MNHEY, SVGAGI. With 3 bases removed from V and 1 base from J, the gap between germline ends came to 22 bases. The CDR3 length is 20 residues.

The CDR3 sequence is CASSFPSDEQFF. In DNA form, the CDR3 reads TGTGCCAGCAGCTTTCCCTCGGATGAGCAGTTCTTC. This rearrangement joins TRBV7-9 to TRBJ2-1; D unclear. Trimming cost V 3 bases and J 8 bases, with 8 bases left between them. Germline CDR1 is SEHNR and CDR2 is FQNEAQ (reference sequence). This CDR3 is 12 amino acids long.

This clonotype was picked up many times. The rearrangement links TRBV10-3 to TRBJ1-1; maybe TRBD1 (5 bases). V lost 4 bases to trimming and J lost 6 bases, with 12 bases between them. Looked up from germline, CDR1 is ENHRY and CDR2 is SYGVKD. The CDR3 sequence is 13 residues long. This CDR3 reads CAISAPGGPEAFF. CDR3 coding DNA: TGTGCCATCAGTGCCCCGGGGGGTCCTGAAGCTTTCTTT.

Concerning this clonotype itself: Given the absence of the conserved phenylalanine or tryptophan at the CDR3 end, a read error is likely. The genes are TRBV6-1 and TRBJ2-7; 11 bases match TRBD2. Germline V gene data show CDR1 as MNHNS and CDR2 as SASEGT. The ends lost 5 bases at V and 3 bases at J; junction bases unmatched: 18. CDR3 length: 19 residues. The CDR3 loop reads CASSYSGLAGGQAVYEQYS. In DNA, the CDR3 is TGTGCCAGCAGTTACTCGGGGCTAGCGGGAGGACAGGCCGTCTACGAGCAGTACTCC.

This clonotype was seen only a few times. A much larger clone sits a single nucleotide away, making a read error possible. DNA of the CDR3: TGTGCCAGCAGCCAAGATGTTGCGTGGCACTACGAGCAGTACTTC. This gives the protein CASSQDVAWHYEQYF. The rearrangement uses TRBV14 and TRBJ2-7; no reliable D call. V lost 0 bases, J lost 3 bases, and 12 bases lay in between. The CDR3 consists of 15 residues. Germline CDR1 reads SGHDN; CDR2 reads FVKESK.

This clonotype was seen only a few times. This CDR3 fails to terminate in the conserved phenylalanine or tryptophan, so it likely reflects a read error. As DNA, the CDR3 is TGCAGTGCCCAGGGGACTAGCGCCAAGCGCAATGAGCAGTTCTCC. Its translation is CSAQGTSAKRNEQFS. The rearrangement uses TRBV20-1 and TRBJ2-1; 10 nucleotides match TRBD2. After removal of 6 bases from V and 6 bases from J, the junction contained 11 bases not matched to a gene. The CDR3 is made up of 15 amino acids. The V gene's germline CDR1 is DFQATT and CDR2 SNEGSKA (reference sequence).

Judged by abundance, this clonotype is medium-sized. The CDR3 DNA sequence: TGCAGTGCTAGAGTAATGAACACTGAAGCTTTCTTT. Encoded protein: CSARVMNTEAFF. The chain links TRBV20-1 to TRBJ1-1; D is unclear. Trimming cost V 1 base and J 0 bases, with 3 bases left between them. The CDR3 contains 12 residues. The germline gives CDR1 DFQATT, CDR2 SNEGSKA (reference sequence).

About this clonotype: Since no conserved phenylalanine or tryptophan closes the CDR3, a read error is the likely cause. V gene TRBV24-1 combines with J gene TRBJ2-1; D could derive from TRBD1 or TRBD2 (5 bases each). Deletions cut 0 bases from V and 6 bases from J, with 8 bases between. This CDR3 is built from 14 residues. Germline V gene data show CDR1 as KGHDR and CDR2 as SFDVKD. This CDR3 is CATSDLGGPNEQFL. CDR3 sequence (DNA): TGTGCCACCAGTGATTTGGGGGGACCCAATGAGCAGTTCCTC.

Judged by abundance, this clonotype is medium-sized. The chain joins TRBV4-1 to TRBJ1-5, with TRBD1 as a possible D gene (5 bases). The V end lost 1 base, the J end lost 4 bases, and 11 bases lay between the germline ends. CDR3 length: 15 residues. The germline V gene encodes CDR1 MGHRA and CDR2 YSYEKL. The CDR3 DNA reads TGCGCCAGCAGCCAAGTATGGGCAGGGAATCAGCCCCAGCATTTT. Its protein product is CASSQVWAGNQPQHF.

This sequence joins TRBV7-9 and TRBJ2-1; no clear D. Per germline, CDR1 SEHNR and CDR2 FQNEAQ (reference sequence). The CDR3 extends over 15 amino acids. V lost 3 bases and J 4 bases, leaving 13 bases between the germline ends. Here the CDR3 reads CASSFAAFPYNEQFF. DNA of the CDR3: TGTGCCAGCAGCTTTGCGGCTTTCCCTTACAATGAGCAGTTCTTC.